This T cell receptor beta chain was sequenced during a study of blood T cells in healthy people across ages. Alongside a J-beta primer mix, a sample-barcoded 5' primer served in a second PCR lasting about 7 to 11 cycles. TCRdb itself ran the 5' RACE reads through MiXCR, one entry per CDR3 protein. The sample includes roughly 1.9 million distinct CDR3 sequences, around 40% seen only once; the top ten take roughly 23%. This CDR3 comprises 13 residues. Trimming took 8 bases from V and 5 from J, leaving 18 bases between them. Germline CDR1 and CDR2: DFQATT and SNEGSKA (reference sequence). The sequenced sample was blood. This clonotype was obtained from a human donor in good health. This sequence joins TRBV20-1 and TRBJ1-2; TRBD1 might be the D (5 bases). The CDR3, as DNA: TGCAGTTCCCCGGTGGGGCAGCCTTATGGCTACACCTTC. Its translation is CSSPVGQPYGYTF.